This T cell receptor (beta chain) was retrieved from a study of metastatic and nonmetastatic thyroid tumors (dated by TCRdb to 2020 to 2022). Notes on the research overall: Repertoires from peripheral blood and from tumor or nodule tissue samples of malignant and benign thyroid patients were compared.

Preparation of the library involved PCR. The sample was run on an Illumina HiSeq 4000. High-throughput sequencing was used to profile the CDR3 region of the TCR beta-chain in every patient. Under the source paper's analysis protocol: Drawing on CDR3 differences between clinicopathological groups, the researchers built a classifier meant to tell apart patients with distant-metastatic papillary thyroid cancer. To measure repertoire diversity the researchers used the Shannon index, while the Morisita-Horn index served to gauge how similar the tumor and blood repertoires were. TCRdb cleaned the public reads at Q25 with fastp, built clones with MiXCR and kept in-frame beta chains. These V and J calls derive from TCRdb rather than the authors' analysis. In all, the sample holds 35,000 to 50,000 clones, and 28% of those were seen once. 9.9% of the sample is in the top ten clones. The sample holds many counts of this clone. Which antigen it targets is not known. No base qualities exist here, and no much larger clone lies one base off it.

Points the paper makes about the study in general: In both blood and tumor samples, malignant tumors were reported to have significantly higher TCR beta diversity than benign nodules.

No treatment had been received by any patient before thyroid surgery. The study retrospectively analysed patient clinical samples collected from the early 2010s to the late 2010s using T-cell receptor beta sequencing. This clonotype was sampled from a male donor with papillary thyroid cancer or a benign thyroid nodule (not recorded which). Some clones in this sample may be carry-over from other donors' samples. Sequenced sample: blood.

The CDR3 reads as follows: CSATRTSGGARAYEQYF. In nucleotide form, the sequence is TGCAGTGCTACCCGGACTAGCGGGGGGGCCAGAGCCTACGAGCAGTACTTC. In this chain, TRBV20-1 is recombined with TRBJ2-7; 15 junctional bases match TRBD2. From the germline V gene (reference sequence), CDR1 is DFQATT and CDR2 is SNEGSKA. V is pruned by 4 bases and J by 2 bases, leaving 9 bases of the junction without a gene match. The CDR3, from cysteine to phenylalanine, totals 17 residues. Kept here is only the CDR3 DNA, which spans 51 bases and is read in frame from base 1.